The rows below give T cell receptor beta chains drawn from one sample of a study of OX40 agonist ivuxolimab in advanced cancers. Assay: immunoSEQ multiplex PCR; the TCRdb copy retains only in-frame clones and omits some. This table holds about 90,000 clones, 75% to 90% found once. The sequencing here drew on CD4+ or CD8+ T cells sorted from blood, taken in a trial of the OX40 agonist ivuxolimab. The source of these receptors is an adult with an advanced solid tumor such as melanoma, head and neck, liver or kidney cancer. The CDR3 runs from the conserved cysteine through the conserved F or W. D genes are given only for firm matches. Some rows have no size entry. The others give once, few or many, or a class for an expanded clone.

J,size,D,V,CDR3,DNA
TRBJ2-7,.,.,TRBV7-2,CASSLAGVEQYF,TGTGCCAGCAGCTTAGCGGGGGTTGAGCAGTACTTC
TRBJ2-7,.,.,TRBV6-1,CASRRYEGPYEQYF,TGTGCCAGCAGGAGGTATGAGGGCCCCTACGAGCAGTACTTC
TRBJ2-1,once,.,TRBV7-6,CASSQNGGDYNEQFF,TGTGCCAGCAGCCAGAACGGGGGAGATTACAATGAGCAGTTCTTC
TRBJ2-3,.,.,TRBV6-1,CASSVRERTDTQYF,TGTGCCAGCAGTGTCAGGGAACGCACAGATACGCAGTATTTT
TRBJ2-5,once,.,TRBV7-8,CASSSGSGGETQYF,TGTGCCAGCAGCTCAGGCAGCGGAGGAGAGACCCAGTACTTC
TRBJ1-4,.,.,TRBV10-3,CAISRNGGTNEKLFF,TGTGCCATCAGTCGAAATGGAGGAACTAATGAAAAACTGTTTTTT
TRBJ2-1,once,TRBD2,TRBV7-3,CASSLGRENNEQFF,TGTGCCAGCAGCTTGGGGCGGGAGAACAATGAGCAGTTCTTC
TRBJ1-2,.,TRBD1,TRBV5-1,CASRAEVGRGLYGYTF,TGCGCCAGCAGGGCTGAGGTTGGCAGGGGGCTCTATGGCTACACCTTC
TRBJ2-2,.,.,TRBV7-3,CASSLTAAQGSTGELFF,TGTGCCAGCAGCTTAACGGCGGCTCAGGGTTCCACCGGGGAGCTGTTTTTT
TRBJ2-7,once,.,TRBV4-1,CASSQGVNSYEQYF,TGCGCCAGCAGCCAAGGGGTGAACTCCTACGAGCAGTACTTC
TRBJ1-6,.,.,TRBV5-1,CASSKTQGNSPLHF,TGCGCCAGCAGTAAAACACAGGGTAATTCACCCCTCCACTTT
TRBJ1-2,few,.,TRBV19,CASRPRDVSYGYTF,TGTGCCAGTAGACCAAGGGACGTTTCCTATGGCTACACCTTC
TRBJ1-1,.,.,TRBV2,CASGLEPGPAFF,TGTGCCAGCGGTTTGGAGCCGGGTCCGGCTTTCTTT
TRBJ2-6,.,.,TRBV28,CASSFHRGVNVLTF,TGTGCCAGCAGTTTCCATCGGGGAGTCAACGTCCTGACTTTC
TRBJ2-3,.,TRBD2,TRBV11-3,CASSRGTSLSTDTQYF,TGTGCCAGCAGCCGGGGGACTAGCCTGAGCACAGATACGCAGTATTTT
TRBJ1-4,.,.,TRBV11-2,CASSSSTVGKLFF,TGTGCCAGCAGCTCCTCGACAGTCGGAAAACTGTTTTTT
TRBJ2-3,.,.,TRBV18,CASSPPGVDTQYF,TGTGCCAGCTCACCACCGGGGGTAGATACGCAGTATTTT
TRBJ1-5,.,.,TRBV19,CASSIEAPVSSSQPQHF,TGTGCCAGTAGTATCGAGGCCCCAGTTTCGTCAAGTCAGCCCCAGCATTTT
TRBJ1-5,.,.,TRBV6-6,CASSSQLLVQHF,TGTGCCAGCAGTTCCCAACTCCTTGTTCAGCATTTT
TRBJ2-1,.,.,TRBV7-9,CASSLLHSYNEQFF,TGTGCCAGCAGCTTGCTCCACTCCTACAATGAGCAGTTCTTC
TRBJ1-1,.,TRBD1,TRBV5-6,CASSGTGGNTEAFF,TGTGCCAGCAGCGGGACAGGGGGCAACACTGAAGCTTTCTTT
TRBJ2-5,.,.,TRBV7-8,CASSLDTGKETQYF,TGTGCCAGCAGCTTAGATACAGGGAAAGAGACCCAGTACTTC
TRBJ1-5,.,.,TRBV10-2,CASSDGGLQPQHF,TGCGCCAGCAGTGATGGAGGGCTTCAGCCCCAGCATTTT
TRBJ2-3,.,TRBD2,TRBV10-3,CAISELAGTDTQYF,TGTGCCATCAGTGAACTAGCGGGGACAGATACGCAGTATTTT
TRBJ1-5,once,.,TRBV10-3,CAISESRAGTSDQPQHF,TGTGCCATCAGTGAGTCGAGGGCAGGGACTTCCGATCAGCCCCAGCATTTT
TRBJ2-2,.,TRBD2,TRBV5-8,CASSLNLAGAGELFF,TGTGCCAGCAGCTTGAACCTAGCGGGAGCCGGGGAGCTGTTTTTT
TRBJ2-1,few,TRBD1,TRBV11-2,CASSQDRGYRNEQFF,TGTGCCAGCAGCCAGGACAGGGGATATAGAAATGAGCAGTTCTTC
TRBJ1-1,few,.,TRBV30,CAWSRDLWSEAFF,TGTGCCTGGAGCCGGGACCTATGGTCTGAAGCTTTCTTT
TRBJ2-1,.,.,TRBV4-3,CASSQSGLMRTYNEQFF,TGCGCCAGCAGCCAATCTGGACTCATGAGGACTTACAATGAGCAGTTCTTC
TRBJ2-1,.,.,TRBV11-3,CASSLRDPPGNEQFF,TGTGCCAGCAGCCTCCGGGACCCCCCAGGGAATGAGCAGTTCTTC
TRBJ2-2,.,.,TRBV7-3,CASSRRVGGELFF,TGTGCCAGCAGCCGGCGGGTGGGCGGGGAGCTGTTTTTT
TRBJ2-1,.,.,TRBV29-1,CSVERYAPSYNEQFF,TGCAGCGTTGAACGGTACGCCCCCTCCTACAATGAGCAGTTCTTC
TRBJ1-5,.,.,TRBV5-5,CASSTGPALNRPQHF,TGTGCCAGCAGCACCGGGCCAGCCCTAAATCGGCCCCAGCATTTT
TRBJ1-2,.,.,TRBV7-2,CASSITENNYGYTF,TGTGCCAGCAGCATTACAGAGAACAACTATGGCTACACCTTC
TRBJ2-1,.,.,TRBV9,CASSDLRAGPYNEQFF,TGTGCCAGCAGCGATCTCCGAGCGGGCCCCTACAATGAGCAGTTCTTC
TRBJ1-3,.,TRBD1,TRBV5-1,CASSPWTGISGNTIYF,TGCGCCAGCAGCCCATGGACAGGGATCAGTGGAAACACCATATATTTT
TRBJ1-2,few,TRBD1,TRBV9,CASESGTGSYGYTF,TGTGCCAGCGAATCCGGGACAGGCTCCTATGGCTACACCTTC
TRBJ2-3,once,TRBD2,TRBV7-8,CASSRWLAGSVDTQYF,TGTGCCAGCAGCCGATGGCTAGCGGGATCTGTAGATACGCAGTATTTT
TRBJ1-3,once,.,TRBV9,CASSGQGTGNTIYF,TGTGCCAGCAGCGGGCAGGGGACTGGAAACACCATATATTTT
TRBJ2-7,.,.,TRBV30,CAWSLRREQYF,TGTGCCTGGAGTTTGCGCCGCGAGCAGTACTTC
TRBJ2-2,.,.,TRBV7-3,CASSPRTGELFF,TGTGCCAGCAGCCCGCGCACCGGGGAGCTGTTTTTT
TRBJ1-6,few,.,TRBV11-2,CASSAMSRGGSPLHF,TGTGCCAGCAGCGCCATGAGTAGGGGCGGCTCACCCCTCCACTTT
TRBJ2-7,.,.,TRBV28,CASSGGLNNPYEQYF,TGTGCCAGCAGCGGAGGACTAAATAACCCCTACGAGCAGTACTTC